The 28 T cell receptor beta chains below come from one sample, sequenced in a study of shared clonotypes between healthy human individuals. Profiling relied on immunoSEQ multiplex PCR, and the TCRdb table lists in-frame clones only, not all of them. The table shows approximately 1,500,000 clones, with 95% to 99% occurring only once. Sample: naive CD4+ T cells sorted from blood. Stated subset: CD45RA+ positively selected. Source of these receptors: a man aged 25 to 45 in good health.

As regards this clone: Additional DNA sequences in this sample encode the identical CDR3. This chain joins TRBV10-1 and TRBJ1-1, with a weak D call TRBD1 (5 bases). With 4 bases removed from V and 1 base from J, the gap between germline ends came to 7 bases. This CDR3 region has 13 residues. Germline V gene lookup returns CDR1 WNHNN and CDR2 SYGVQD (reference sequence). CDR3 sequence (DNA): TGCGCCAGCAGTGCCCAGGGGAACACTGAAGCTTTCTTT. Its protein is CASSAQGNTEAFF.

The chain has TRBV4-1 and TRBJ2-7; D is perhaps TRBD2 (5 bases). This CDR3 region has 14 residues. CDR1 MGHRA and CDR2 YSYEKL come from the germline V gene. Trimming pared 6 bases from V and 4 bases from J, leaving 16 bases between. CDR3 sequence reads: CASRPTGETYEQYF. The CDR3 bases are TGCGCCAGCAGACCCACTGGGGAGACATACGAGCAGTACTTC.

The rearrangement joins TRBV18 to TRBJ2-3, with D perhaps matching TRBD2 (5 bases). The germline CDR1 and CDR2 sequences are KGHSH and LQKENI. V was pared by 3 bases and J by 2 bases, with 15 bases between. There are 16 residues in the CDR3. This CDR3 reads CASSPLGLPITDTQYF. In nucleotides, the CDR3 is TGTGCCAGCTCACCCCTCGGACTGCCTATCACAGATACGCAGTATTTT.

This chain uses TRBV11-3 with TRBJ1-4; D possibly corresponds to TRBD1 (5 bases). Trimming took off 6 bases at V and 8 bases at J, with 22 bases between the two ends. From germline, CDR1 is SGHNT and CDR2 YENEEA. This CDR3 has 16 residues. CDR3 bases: TGTGCCAGCAGTGGGGTAGTGGGGGACTTGGAAGAAAAACTGTTTTTT. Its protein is CASSGVVGDLEEKLFF. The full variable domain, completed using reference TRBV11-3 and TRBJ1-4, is EAGVVQSPRYKIIEKKQPVAFWCNPISGHNTLYWYLQNLGQGPELLIRYENEEAVDDSQLPKDRFSAERLKGVDSTLKIQPAELGDSAVYLCASSGVVGDLEEKLFFGSGTQLSVL.

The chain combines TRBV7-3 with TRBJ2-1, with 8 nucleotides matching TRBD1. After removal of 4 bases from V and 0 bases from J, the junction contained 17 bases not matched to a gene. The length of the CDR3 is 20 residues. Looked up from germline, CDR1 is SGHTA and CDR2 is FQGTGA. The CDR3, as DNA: TGTGCCAGCAGCTCATTGAGGACAGGGCCTAGTTTGAGCTCCTACAATGAGCAGTTCTTC. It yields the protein CASSSLRTGPSLSSYNEQFF.

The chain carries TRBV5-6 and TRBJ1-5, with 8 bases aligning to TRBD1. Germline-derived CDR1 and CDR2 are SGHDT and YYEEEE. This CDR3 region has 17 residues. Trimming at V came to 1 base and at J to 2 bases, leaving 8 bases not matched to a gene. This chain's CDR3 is CASSLNSGTGRNQPQHF. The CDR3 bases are TGTGCCAGCAGCTTGAATTCTGGGACAGGACGCAATCAGCCCCAGCATTTT.

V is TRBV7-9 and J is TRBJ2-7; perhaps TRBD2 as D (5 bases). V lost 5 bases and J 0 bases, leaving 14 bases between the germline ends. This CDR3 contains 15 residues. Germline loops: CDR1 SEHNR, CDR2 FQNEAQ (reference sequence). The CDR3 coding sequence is TGTGCCAGCAGCGCCCGGGAACTCAACTCCTACGAGCAGTACTTC. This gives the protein CASSARELNSYEQYF.

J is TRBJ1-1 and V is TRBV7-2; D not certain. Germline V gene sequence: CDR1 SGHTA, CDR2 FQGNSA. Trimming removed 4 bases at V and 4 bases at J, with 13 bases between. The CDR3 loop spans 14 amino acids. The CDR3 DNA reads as TGTGCCAGCAGCTCCAAACGGGCATCCACTGAAGCTTTCTTT. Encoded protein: CASSSKRASTEAFF. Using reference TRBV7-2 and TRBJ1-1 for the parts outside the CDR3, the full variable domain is GAGVSQSPSNKVTEKGKDVELRCDPISGHTALYWYRQSLGQGLEFLIYFQGNSAPDKSGLPSDRFSAERTGGSVSTLTIQRTQQEDSAVYLCASSSKRASTEAFFGQGTRLTVV.

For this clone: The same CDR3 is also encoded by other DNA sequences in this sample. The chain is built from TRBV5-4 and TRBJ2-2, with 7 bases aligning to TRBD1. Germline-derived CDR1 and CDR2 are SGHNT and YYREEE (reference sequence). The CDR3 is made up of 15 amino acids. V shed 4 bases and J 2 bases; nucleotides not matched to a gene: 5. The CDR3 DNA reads TGTGCCAGCAGCCCGGGACAGTTAAACACCGGGGAGCTGTTTTTT. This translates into CASSPGQLNTGELFF.

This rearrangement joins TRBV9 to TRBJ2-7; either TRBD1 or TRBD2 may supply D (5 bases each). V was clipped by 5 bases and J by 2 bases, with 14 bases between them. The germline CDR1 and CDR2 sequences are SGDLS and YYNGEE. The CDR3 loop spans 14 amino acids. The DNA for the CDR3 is TGTGCCAGCAGTTCGCTAGGGGAGCCCTACGAGCAGTACTTC. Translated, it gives CASSSLGEPYEQYF.

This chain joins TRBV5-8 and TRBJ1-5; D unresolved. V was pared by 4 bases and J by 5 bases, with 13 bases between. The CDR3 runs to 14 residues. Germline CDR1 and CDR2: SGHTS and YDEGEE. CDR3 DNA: TGTGCCAGCAGCCGAAGGGCCAGGTATCAGCCCCAGCATTTT. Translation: CASSRRARYQPQHF.

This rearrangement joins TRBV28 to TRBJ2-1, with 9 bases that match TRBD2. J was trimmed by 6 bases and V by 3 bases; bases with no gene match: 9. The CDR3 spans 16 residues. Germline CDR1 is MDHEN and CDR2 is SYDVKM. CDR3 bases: TGTGCCAGCAGTTTGAGGCGGGAGGGTCGGGGCAATGAGCAGTTCTTC. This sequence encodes CASSLRREGRGNEQFF. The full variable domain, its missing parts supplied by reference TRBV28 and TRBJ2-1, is DVKVTQSSRYLVKRTGEKVFLECVQDMDHENMFWYRQDPGLGLRLIYFSYDVKMKEKGDIPEGYSVSREKKERFSLILESASTNQTSMYLCASSLRREGRGNEQFFGPGTRLTVL.

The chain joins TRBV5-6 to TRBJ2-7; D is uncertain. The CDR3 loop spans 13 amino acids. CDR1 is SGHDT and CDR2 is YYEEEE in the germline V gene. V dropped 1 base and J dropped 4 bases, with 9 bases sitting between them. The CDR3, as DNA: TGTGCCAGCAGCTTGTACAGACGGTACGAGCAGTACTTC. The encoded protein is CASSLYRRYEQYF.

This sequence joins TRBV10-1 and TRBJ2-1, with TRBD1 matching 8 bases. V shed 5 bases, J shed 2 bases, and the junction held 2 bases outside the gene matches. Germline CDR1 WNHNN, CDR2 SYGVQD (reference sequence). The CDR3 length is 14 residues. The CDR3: CASSPGQAYNEQFF. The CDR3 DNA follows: TGCGCCAGCAGTCCGGGACAGGCCTACAATGAGCAGTTCTTC.

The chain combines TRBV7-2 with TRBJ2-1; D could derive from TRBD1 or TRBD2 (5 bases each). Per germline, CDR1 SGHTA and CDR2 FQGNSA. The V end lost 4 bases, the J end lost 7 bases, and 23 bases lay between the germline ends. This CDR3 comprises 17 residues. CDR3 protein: CASSSGAGNWDGNEQFF. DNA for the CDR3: TGTGCCAGCAGCTCTGGGGCGGGCAATTGGGATGGGAATGAGCAGTTCTTC.

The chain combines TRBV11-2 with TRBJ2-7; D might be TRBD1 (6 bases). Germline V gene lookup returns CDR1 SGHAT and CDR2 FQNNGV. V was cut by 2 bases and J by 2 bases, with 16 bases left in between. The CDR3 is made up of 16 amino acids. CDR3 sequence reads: CASSLFRQVPTYEQYF. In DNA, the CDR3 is TGTGCCAGCAGCTTATTCCGACAGGTTCCAACCTACGAGCAGTACTTC. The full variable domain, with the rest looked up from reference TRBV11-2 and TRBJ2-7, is EAGVAQSPRYKIIEKRQSVAFWCNPISGHATLYWYQQILGQGPKLLIQFQNNGVVDDSQLPKDRFSAERLKGVDSTLKIQPAKLEDSAVYLCASSLFRQVPTYEQYFGPGTRLTVT.

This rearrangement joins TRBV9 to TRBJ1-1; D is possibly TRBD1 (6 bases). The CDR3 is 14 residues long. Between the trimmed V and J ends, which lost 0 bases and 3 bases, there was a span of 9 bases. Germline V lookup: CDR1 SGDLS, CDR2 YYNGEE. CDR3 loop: CASSVGGGDTEAFF. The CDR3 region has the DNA TGTGCCAGCAGCGTAGGAGGGGGGGACACTGAAGCTTTCTTT.

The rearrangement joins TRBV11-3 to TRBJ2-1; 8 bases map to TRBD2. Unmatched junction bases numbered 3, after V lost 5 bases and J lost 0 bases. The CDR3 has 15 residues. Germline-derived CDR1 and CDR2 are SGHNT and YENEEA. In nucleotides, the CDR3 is TGTGCCAGCAGCCGGGGGGGGAGCTCCTACAATGAGCAGTTCTTC. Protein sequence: CASSRGGSSYNEQFF.

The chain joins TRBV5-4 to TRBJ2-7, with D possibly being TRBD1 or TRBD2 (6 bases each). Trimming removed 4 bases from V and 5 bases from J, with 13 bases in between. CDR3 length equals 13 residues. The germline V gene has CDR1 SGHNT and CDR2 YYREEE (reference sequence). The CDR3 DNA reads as TGTGCCAGCAGCCTGGGGGGCCGCAACGAGCAGTACTTC. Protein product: CASSLGGRNEQYF.

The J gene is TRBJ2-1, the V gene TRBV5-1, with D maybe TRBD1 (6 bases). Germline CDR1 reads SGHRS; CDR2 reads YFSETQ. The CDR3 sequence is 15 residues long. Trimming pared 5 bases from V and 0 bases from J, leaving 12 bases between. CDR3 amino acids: CASSYGQPSYNEQFF. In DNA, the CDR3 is TGCGCCAGCAGTTATGGACAGCCCTCCTACAATGAGCAGTTCTTC.

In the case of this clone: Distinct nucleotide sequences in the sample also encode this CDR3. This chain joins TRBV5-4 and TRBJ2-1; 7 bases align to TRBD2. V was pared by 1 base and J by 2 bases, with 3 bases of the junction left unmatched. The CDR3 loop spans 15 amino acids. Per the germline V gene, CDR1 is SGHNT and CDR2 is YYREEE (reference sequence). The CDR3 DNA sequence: TGTGCCAGCAGCTTGAGGCTAGCGGCCTACAATGAGCAGTTCTTC. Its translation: CASSLRLAAYNEQFF.

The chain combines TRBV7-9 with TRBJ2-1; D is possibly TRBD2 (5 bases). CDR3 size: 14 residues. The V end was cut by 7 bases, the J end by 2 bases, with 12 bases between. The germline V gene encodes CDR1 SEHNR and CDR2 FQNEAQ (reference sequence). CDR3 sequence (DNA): TGTGCCAGCAATAGCGTGAACGCCTACAATGAGCAGTTCTTC. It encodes CASNSVNAYNEQFF.

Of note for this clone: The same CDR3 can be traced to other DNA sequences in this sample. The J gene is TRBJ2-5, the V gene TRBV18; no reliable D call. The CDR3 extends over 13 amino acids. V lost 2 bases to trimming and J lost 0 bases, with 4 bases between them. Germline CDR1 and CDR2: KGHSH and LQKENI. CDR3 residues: CASSPSNQETQYF. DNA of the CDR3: TGTGCCAGCTCACCATCTAACCAAGAGACCCAGTACTTC. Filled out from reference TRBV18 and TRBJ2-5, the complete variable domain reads NAGVMQNPRHLVRRRGQEARLRCSPMKGHSHVYWYRQLPEEGLKFMVYLQKENIIDESGMPKERFSAEFPKEGPSILRIQQVVRGDSAAYFCASSPSNQETQYFGPGTRLLVL.

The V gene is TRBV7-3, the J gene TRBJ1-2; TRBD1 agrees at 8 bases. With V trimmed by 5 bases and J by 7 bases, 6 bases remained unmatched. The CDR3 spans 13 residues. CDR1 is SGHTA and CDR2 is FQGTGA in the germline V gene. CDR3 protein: CASSPQGEFGYTF. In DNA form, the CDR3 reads TGTGCCAGCAGCCCACAGGGGGAGTTTGGCTACACCTTC.

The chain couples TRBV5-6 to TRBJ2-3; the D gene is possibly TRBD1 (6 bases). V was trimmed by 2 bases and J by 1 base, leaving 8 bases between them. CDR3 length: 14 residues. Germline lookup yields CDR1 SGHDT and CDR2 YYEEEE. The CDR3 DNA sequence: TGTGCCAGCAGCTTCCGGACAGGCACAGATACGCAGTATTTT. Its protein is CASSFRTGTDTQYF.

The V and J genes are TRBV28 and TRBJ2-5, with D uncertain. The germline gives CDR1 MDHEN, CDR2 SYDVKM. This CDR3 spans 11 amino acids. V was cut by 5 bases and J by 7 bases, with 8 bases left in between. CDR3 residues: CASSRAGTQYF. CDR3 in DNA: TGTGCCAGCAGTCGCGCCGGGACCCAGTACTTC.

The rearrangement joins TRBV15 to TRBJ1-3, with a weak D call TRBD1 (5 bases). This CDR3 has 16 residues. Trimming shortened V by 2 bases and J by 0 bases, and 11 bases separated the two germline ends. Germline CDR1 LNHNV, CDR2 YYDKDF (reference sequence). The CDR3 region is CATSRTGRISGNTIYF. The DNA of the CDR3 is TGTGCCACCAGCAGAACGGGACGGATCTCTGGAAACACCATATATTTT.

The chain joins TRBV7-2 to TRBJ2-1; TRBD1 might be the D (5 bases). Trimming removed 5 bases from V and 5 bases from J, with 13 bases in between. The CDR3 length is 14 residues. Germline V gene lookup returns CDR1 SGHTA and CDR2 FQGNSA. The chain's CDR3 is CASSNAGSHNEQFF. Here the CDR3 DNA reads TGTGCCAGCAGCAATGCAGGGTCTCACAATGAGCAGTTCTTC. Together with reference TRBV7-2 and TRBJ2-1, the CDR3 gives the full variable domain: GAGVSQSPSNKVTEKGKDVELRCDPISGHTALYWYRQSLGQGLEFLIYFQGNSAPDKSGLPSDRFSAERTGGSVSTLTIQRTQQEDSAVYLCASSNAGSHNEQFFGPGTRLTVL.